What follows are 29 T cell receptor beta chains derived from one specimen sequenced in a study of metastatic and nonmetastatic thyroid tumors. TCRdb re-analyzed the PCR reads using MiXCR. The table shows tens of thousands of clones, with 24% occurring only once. Thyroid surgery was preceded by no treatment in any patient. Sequenced input: blood. The receptors here all came from a male donor with papillary thyroid cancer or a benign thyroid nodule (not recorded which). Some clones in this sample may be carry-over from other donors' samples.

As DNA, the CDR3 is TGCGCCAGCAGCCAAGATGGGGGCGGGACAAGGGCCAACGAGCAGTACTTC. Amino acids: CASSQDGGGTRANEQYF. V and J are TRBV4-1 and TRBJ2-7; D is perhaps TRBD1 or TRBD2 (6 bases each). The CDR3 extends over 17 amino acids. With 0 bases removed from V and 5 bases from J, the gap between germline ends came to 20 bases. Germline lookup yields CDR1 MGHRA and CDR2 YSYEKL.

Within the sample, this clone is medium-sized (0.01 to 0.1%). The chain couples TRBV12-3 or TRBV12-4 to TRBJ2-7; perhaps TRBD1 as D (5 bases). V lost 1 base to trimming and J lost 3 bases, with 13 bases between them. The CDR3 sequence is 15 residues long. In DNA form, the CDR3 reads TGTGCCAGCAGTTTAGGTGGGGTGGGGCACTACGAGCAGTACTTC. Protein sequence: CASSLGGVGHYEQYF.

A remark on this clone: Given the absence of the conserved phenylalanine or tryptophan at the CDR3 end, a read error is likely. The chain is built from TRBV20-1 and TRBJ2-5; D is ambiguous. From germline, CDR1 is DFQATT and CDR2 SNEGSKA (reference sequence). This CDR3 contains 12 residues. The V end lost 6 bases, the J end lost 0 bases, and 8 bases lay between the germline ends. CDR3 coding DNA: TGCAGTGCCGCCCCGGACCAAGAGACCCAGTACTCC. It encodes CSAAPDQETQYS.

The sample holds a few counts of this clone. A read error may explain this, as a much larger clone is one base away. J is TRBJ2-1 and V is TRBV10-3; D gene uncertain. This CDR3 contains 12 residues. The V and J ends lost 5 bases and 10 bases respectively, with 12 bases between them. Germline CDR1 and CDR2: ENHRY and SYGVKD. In DNA, the CDR3 is TGTGCCATCAGTACACATCTCATGGAGCAGTTCTTC. Translated, it gives CAISTHLMEQFF.

The V call is TRBV20-1, the J call TRBJ2-7; D uncertain. CDR3 length: 12 amino acids. From germline, CDR1 is DFQATT and CDR2 SNEGSKA (reference sequence). The V end was cut by 1 base, the J end by 3 bases, with 7 bases between. CDR3 bases: TGCAGTGCTAGAGCGAACAACTACGAGCAGTACTTC. This sequence encodes CSARANNYEQYF.

The V and J genes are TRBV20-1 and TRBJ2-7; D unresolved. Germline lookup yields CDR1 DFQATT and CDR2 SNEGSKA (reference sequence). CDR3 length equals 14 residues. Between the trimmed V and J ends, which lost 4 bases and 2 bases, there was a span of 15 bases. The CDR3: CSAIFADLPYEQYF. CDR3 coding DNA: TGCAGTGCTATATTCGCGGATCTCCCCTACGAGCAGTACTTC.

In its sample, this clone was seen once. The J gene is TRBJ2-7, the V gene TRBV19, with TRBD1 matching 7 bases. Unmatched junction bases numbered 11, after V lost 4 bases and J lost 2 bases. The germline V gene encodes CDR1 LNHDA and CDR2 SQIVND (reference sequence). The CDR3 has 16 amino acids. CDR3 sequence (DNA): TGTGCCAGTAGTAAAACCGGGACAGCACCGACCTACGAGCAGTACTTC. This encodes CASSKTGTAPTYEQYF.

This clone was counted only a few times. The chain employs TRBV6-1 and TRBJ1-1; D not resolved. Trimming shortened V by 4 bases and J by 4 bases, and 10 bases separated the two germline ends. Germline V gene sequence: CDR1 MNHNS, CDR2 SASEGT. This CDR3 contains 13 residues. The CDR3 sequence is CASSGLEITEAFF. CDR3 bases: TGTGCCAGCAGTGGATTAGAAATCACTGAAGCTTTCTTT.

This clone showed up many times. This chain links TRBV6-1 with TRBJ2-3; D gene ambiguous. The CDR3 runs 11 residues. Germline V gene sequence: CDR1 MNHNS, CDR2 SASEGT. Trimming pared 2 bases from V and 6 bases from J, leaving 3 bases between. CDR3 in DNA: TGTGCCAGCAGTGAACTGGATACGCAGTATTTT. Its protein is CASSELDTQYF.

The J gene is TRBJ1-1, the V gene TRBV11-3; D is unclear. The germline V and J ends were trimmed by 2 bases and 1 base, with 8 bases remaining between them. The CDR3 sequence is 14 residues long. Germline-derived CDR1 and CDR2 are SGHNT and YENEEA. The DNA for the CDR3 is TGTGCCAGCAGCTTACGAGGCGGGAACACTGAAGCTTTCTTT. It codes for CASSLRGGNTEAFF.

This clone appeared many times. The rearrangement uses TRBV4-1 and TRBJ1-6; D uncertain. The germline CDR1 and CDR2 sequences are MGHRA and YSYEKL. The CDR3 sequence is 15 residues long. Trimming removed 0 bases from V and 6 bases from J, with 9 bases in between. The CDR3 here is CASSQDEDLNSPLHF. The DNA of the CDR3 is TGCGCCAGCAGCCAAGATGAGGACCTTAATTCACCCCTCCACTTT.

Comment on this clone: A junction boundary mismatches the germline segment, possibly from a read error. The rearrangement uses TRBV5-1 and TRBJ2-1; TRBD2 agrees at 8 bases. This CDR3 contains 17 residues. The germline V gene encodes CDR1 SGHRS and CDR2 YFSETQ. The CDR3 coding sequence is TGTGCCAGCAGCCCCCCGTCGGTTAGCGGGACCTTTATAGAGCAGTTCTTC. It is translated as CASSPPSVSGTFIEQFF.

The table lists this clone with many counts. J is TRBJ2-7 and V is TRBV5-1, with D hard to call. The germline V gene has CDR1 SGHRS and CDR2 YFSETQ. The CDR3 length is 13 residues. V was clipped by 0 bases and J by 0 bases, with 4 bases between them. For the CDR3, the DNA is TGCGCCAGCAGCTTGGGACACTCCTACGAGCAGTACTTC. Protein sequence: CASSLGHSYEQYF.

This clone has just a few counts. V and J are TRBV19 and TRBJ2-7, with TRBD1 matching 9 bases. V shed 10 bases and J 2 bases; nucleotides not matched to a gene: 3. The CDR3 has 12 residues. CDR1 is LNHDA and CDR2 is SQIVND in the germline V gene (reference sequence). The CDR3 spells CATGTGTYEQYF. Written as DNA, the CDR3 is TGTGCCACGGGGACAGGGACCTACGAGCAGTACTTC.

This chain connects TRBV28 to TRBJ1-1; 7 bases are a match to TRBD1. Germline CDR1 and CDR2: MDHEN and SYDVKM. The CDR3 spans 15 residues. V shed 3 bases and J 5 bases; nucleotides not matched to a gene: 9. DNA of the CDR3: TGTGCCAGCAGTTTGGGGGTCAGGGGGTTTACTGAAGCTTTCTTT. Protein sequence: CASSLGVRGFTEAFF.

This clone has a handful of counts. At the DNA level, this CDR3 is encoded by other sequences in the same sample as well. The chain joins TRBV6-1 to TRBJ1-2; D is uncertain. V gave up 3 bases and J gave up 4 bases, with 15 bases separating them. The germline V gene encodes CDR1 MNHNS and CDR2 SASEGT. The CDR3 totals 15 residues. CDR3 sequence reads: CASSEGATRVYGYTF. As DNA, the CDR3 is TGTGCCAGCAGTGAGGGTGCTACTCGGGTCTATGGCTACACCTTC.

The V gene is TRBV7-9, the J gene TRBJ1-6, with D possibly TRBD1 on 5 matching bases. CDR1 SEHNR and CDR2 FQNEAQ come from the germline V gene (reference sequence). V was shortened by 1 base and J by 8 bases, with 9 bases between the two germline ends. The CDR3 spans 14 residues. CDR3 DNA sequence: TGTGCCAGCAGCTTAGTTCGGGGGGATTCACCCCTCCACTTT. This encodes CASSLVRGDSPLHF.

This clone was recorded many times. The J gene is TRBJ2-1, the V gene TRBV4-1; D tentatively fits TRBD1 or TRBD2 (6 bases each). The germline V and J ends were trimmed by 1 base and 9 bases, with 16 bases remaining between them. CDR3 length: 15 amino acids. Germline V gene sequence: CDR1 MGHRA, CDR2 YSYEKL. CDR3 nucleotide sequence: TGCGCCAGCAGCCAAGTGAACAGGGAGGCTATTGAGCAGTTCTTC. Amino acid sequence: CASSQVNREAIEQFF.

This clone came up many times. The gene calls are TRBV20-1 and TRBJ2-3; D is unclear. The CDR3 runs 15 residues. Germline CDR1 and CDR2: DFQATT and SNEGSKA (reference sequence). Trimming pared 0 bases from V and 1 base from J, leaving 11 bases between. CDR3 region: CSARDPLVGTDTQYF. CDR3 nucleotides: TGCAGTGCTAGAGATCCCCTAGTCGGCACAGATACGCAGTATTTT.

This clone was detected ten times or more. The V call is TRBV27, the J call TRBJ2-1; 10 nucleotides agree with TRBD2. This CDR3 has 16 residues. With V trimmed by 2 bases and J by 7 bases, 8 bases remained unmatched. Germline V CDR1 and CDR2: MNHEY, SMNVEV (reference sequence). The CDR3 DNA sequence: TGTGCCAGCAGTTTACTAGCGGGAGCTCCAGGGAATGAGCAGTTCTTC. Amino acid sequence: CASSLLAGAPGNEQFF.

This clone was seen ten or more times. The chain uses TRBV5-5 and TRBJ2-1, with unresolved D. CDR1 and CDR2 from the germline V gene are SGHKS and YYEKEE (reference sequence). CDR3 length equals 14 residues. V lost 0 bases, J lost 10 bases, and 14 bases lay in between. The CDR3 DNA follows: TGTGCCAGCAGCTTGGGTACTCGAGTGGGGGAGCAGTTCTTC. Residues: CASSLGTRVGEQFF.

This clone was picked up many times. The same CDR3 arises from other DNA sequences in this sample as well. The J gene is TRBJ2-3, the V gene TRBV5-1; TRBD2 matches 10 bases. This CDR3 comprises 15 residues. Germline-derived CDR1 and CDR2 are SGHRS and YFSETQ. J gave up 0 bases and V 3 bases, and 1 base lay outside the gene matches. The CDR3 sequence: CASSSTSGSTDTQYF. As DNA, the CDR3 is TGCGCCAGCAGCTCGACTAGCGGGAGCACAGATACGCAGTATTTT.

The chain links TRBV9 to TRBJ1-6; D is unresolved. Germline-derived CDR1 and CDR2 are SGDLS and YYNGEE. This CDR3 has 15 amino acids. Trimming took off 3 bases at V and 9 bases at J, with 16 bases between the two ends. Here the CDR3 DNA reads TGTGCCAGCAGCGACGCGACGGGAGGTACTTCACCCCTCCACTTT. This sequence encodes CASSDATGGTSPLHF.

This clone was counted at least ten times. The chain is built from TRBV7-8 and TRBJ2-3, with TRBD2 matching over 8 bases. V trimming: 5 bases; J trimming: 6 bases; junction bases outside the gene matches: 13. The germline V gene has CDR1 SGHVS and CDR2 FQNEAQ. The CDR3 covers 16 residues. The CDR3 sequence: CASSPNRSGRRDTQYF. CDR3 DNA: TGTGCCAGCAGCCCAAATAGGAGCGGGAGACGCGATACGCAGTATTTT.

The chain combines TRBV19 with TRBJ2-1; 8 bases agree with TRBD1. From germline, CDR1 is LNHDA and CDR2 SQIVND (reference sequence). This CDR3 region has 16 residues. V was clipped by 1 base and J by 3 bases; unmatched bases: 5. The CDR3 bases are TGTGCCAGTAGTATAGTTTCAGGGGGCTTCTACAATGAGCAGTTCTTC. Amino acid sequence: CASSIVSGGFYNEQFF.

The genes are TRBV12-3 or TRBV12-4 and TRBJ2-4; D may match TRBD1 or TRBD2 (5 bases each). This CDR3 contains 15 residues. V was shortened by 3 bases and J by 0 bases, with 9 bases between the two germline ends. CDR3 DNA sequence: TGTGCCAGCAGTTTGGGGGAGCTAGCCAAAAACATTCAGTACTTC. Amino acids: CASSLGELAKNIQYF.

This clone has just a few counts. The chain has TRBV10-2 and TRBJ2-1; D possibly corresponds to TRBD2 (5 bases). Trimming left V 8 bases short and J 5 bases short, with 10 bases between. Per the germline V gene, CDR1 is WSHSY and CDR2 is SAAADI. The CDR3 is 12 residues long. CDR3 residues: CASGRSDNEQFF. The CDR3 coding sequence is TGCGCCAGCGGGCGTAGCGACAATGAGCAGTTCTTC.

The chain employs TRBV11-2 and TRBJ2-7; 12 positions match TRBD1. Germline CDR1 and CDR2: SGHAT and FQNNGV. CDR3 length: 14 amino acids. V trimming: 6 bases; J trimming: 6 bases; junction bases outside the gene matches: 6. In nucleotides, the CDR3 is TGTGCCAGCAGTCCCGGGACAGGGGGCCTCGAGCAGTACTTC. Encoded protein: CASSPGTGGLEQYF.

This clone was counted only a few times. The conserved phenylalanine or tryptophan normally closing the CDR3 is absent here, so this likely arose from a read error. The rearrangement joins TRBV28 to TRBJ1-2, with D maybe TRBD1 (5 bases). CDR1 is MDHEN and CDR2 is SYDVKM in the germline V gene. The CDR3 length is 15 residues. Between the trimmed V and J ends, which lost 4 bases and 8 bases, there was a span of 20 bases. The CDR3 here is CASSSLPGRQKGYTL. The CDR3, as DNA: TGTGCCAGCAGTTCACTCCCGGGACGCCAGAAGGGCTACACCTTA.